This record concerns one T cell receptor beta chain sequence. Its antigen remains unknown. The sample originates from a study of cytomegalovirus exposure and HLA in healthy donors. V lost 4 bases, J lost 5 bases, and 6 bases stayed unmatched. Germline CDR1 and CDR2: SGHNT and YYREEE (reference sequence). The CDR3 sequence is 14 residues long. General study findings and limits: Researchers catalogued over 150 TCR beta chains as cytomegalovirus-associated. Some public TCRs appeared in many individuals, while most sequences were rare. An assumption of roughly uniform sequencing depth across donors underlay the presence/absence analyses.

Amplification used 60 Vbeta primers and 13 Jbeta primers. Repertoires were generated with immunoSEQ multiplex PCR, while TCRdb's copy carries only in-frame clones and drops some. The sample shows under 30,000 clones, more than 70% of them seen only once. The sequencing input was PBMCs. The sequence came from a male donor in good health and CMV-seronegative. The rearrangement uses TRBV5-4 and TRBJ2-1, with 7 positions matching TRBD1. The CDR3 bases are TGTGCCAGCAGCGGAACCGGGACAGACAATGAGCAGTTCTTC. It yields the protein CASSGTGTDNEQFF. Full variable domain (outside the CDR3, taken from reference TRBV5-4 and TRBJ2-1): ETGVTQSPTHLIKTRGQQVTLRCSSQSGHNTVSWYQQALGQGPQFIFQYYREEENGRGNFPPRFSGLQFPNYSSELNVNALELDDSALYLCASSGTGTDNEQFFGPGTRLTVL.